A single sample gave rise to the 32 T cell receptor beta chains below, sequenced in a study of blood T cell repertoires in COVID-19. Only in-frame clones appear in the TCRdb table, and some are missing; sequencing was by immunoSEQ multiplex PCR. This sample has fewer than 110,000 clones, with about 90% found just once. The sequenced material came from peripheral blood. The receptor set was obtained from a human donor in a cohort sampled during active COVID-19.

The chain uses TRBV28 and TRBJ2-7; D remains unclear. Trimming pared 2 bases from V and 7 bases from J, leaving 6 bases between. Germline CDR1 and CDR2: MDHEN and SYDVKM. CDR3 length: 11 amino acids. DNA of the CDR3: TGTGCCAGCAGTTTAAGGCGGGAGCAGTACTTC. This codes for CASSLRREQYF.

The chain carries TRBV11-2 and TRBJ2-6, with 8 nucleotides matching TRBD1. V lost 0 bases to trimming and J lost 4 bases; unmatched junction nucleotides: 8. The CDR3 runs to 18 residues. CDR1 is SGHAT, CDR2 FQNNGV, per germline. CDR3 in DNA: TGTGCCAGCAGCTTAGAGGGCCAGGGGGCGGCGGGGGCCAACGTCCTGACTTTC. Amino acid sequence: CASSLEGQGAAGANVLTF.

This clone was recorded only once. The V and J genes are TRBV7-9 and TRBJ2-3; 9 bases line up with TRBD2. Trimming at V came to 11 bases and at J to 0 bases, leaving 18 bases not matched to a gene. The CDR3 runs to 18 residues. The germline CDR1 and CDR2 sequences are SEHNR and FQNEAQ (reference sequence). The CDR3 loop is CAEAYIAGAKTSTDTQYF. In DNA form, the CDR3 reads TGTGCCGAAGCTTACATAGCGGGGGCCAAGACTAGCACAGATACGCAGTATTTT.

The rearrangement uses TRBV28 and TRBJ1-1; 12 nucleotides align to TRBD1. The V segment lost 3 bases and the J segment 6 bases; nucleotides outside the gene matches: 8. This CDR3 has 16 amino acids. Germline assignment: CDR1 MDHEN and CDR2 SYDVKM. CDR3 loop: CASSFRGQGAQPEAFF. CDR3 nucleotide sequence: TGTGCCAGCAGTTTTAGGGGACAGGGGGCGCAACCTGAAGCTTTCTTT. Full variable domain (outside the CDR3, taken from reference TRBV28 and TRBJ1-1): DVKVTQSSRYLVKRTGEKVFLECVQDMDHENMFWYRQDPGLGLRLIYFSYDVKMKEKGDIPEGYSVSREKKERFSLILESASTNQTSMYLCASSFRGQGAQPEAFFGQGTRLTVV.

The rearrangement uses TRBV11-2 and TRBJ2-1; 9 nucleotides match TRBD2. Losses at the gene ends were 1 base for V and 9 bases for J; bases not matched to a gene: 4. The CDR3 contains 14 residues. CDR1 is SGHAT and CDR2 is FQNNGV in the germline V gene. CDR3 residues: CASSLVRGGIEQFF. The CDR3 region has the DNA TGTGCCAGCAGCTTAGTGCGGGGGGGTATTGAGCAGTTCTTC.

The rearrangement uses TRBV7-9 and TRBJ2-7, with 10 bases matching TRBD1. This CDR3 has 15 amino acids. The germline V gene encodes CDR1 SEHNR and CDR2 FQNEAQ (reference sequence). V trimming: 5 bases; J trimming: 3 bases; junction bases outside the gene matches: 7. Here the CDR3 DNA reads TGTGCCAGCAGCCCAACCGGGACAGGGGACTACGAGCAGTACTTC. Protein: CASSPTGTGDYEQYF.

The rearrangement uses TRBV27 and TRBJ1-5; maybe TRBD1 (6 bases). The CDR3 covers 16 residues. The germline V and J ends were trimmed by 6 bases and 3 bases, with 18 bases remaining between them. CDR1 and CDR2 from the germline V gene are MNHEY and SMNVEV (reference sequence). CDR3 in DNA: TGTGCCAGCAGCCTAGGGGGGGGTGTCGCCAATCAGCCCCAGCATTTT. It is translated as CASSLGGGVANQPQHF.

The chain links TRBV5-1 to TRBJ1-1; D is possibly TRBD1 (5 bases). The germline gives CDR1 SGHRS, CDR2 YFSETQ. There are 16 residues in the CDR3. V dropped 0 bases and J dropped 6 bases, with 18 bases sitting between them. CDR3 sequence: CASSLEGGGEGAEAFF. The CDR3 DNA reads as TGCGCCAGCAGCTTGGAGGGTGGAGGGGAGGGTGCTGAAGCTTTCTTT.

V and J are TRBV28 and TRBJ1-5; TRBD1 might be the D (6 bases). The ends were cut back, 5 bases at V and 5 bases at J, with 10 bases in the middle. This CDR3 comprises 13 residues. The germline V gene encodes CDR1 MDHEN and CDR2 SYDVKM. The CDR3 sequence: CASSAYRDQPQHF. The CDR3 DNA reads TGTGCCAGCAGTGCATACAGGGATCAGCCCCAGCATTTT.

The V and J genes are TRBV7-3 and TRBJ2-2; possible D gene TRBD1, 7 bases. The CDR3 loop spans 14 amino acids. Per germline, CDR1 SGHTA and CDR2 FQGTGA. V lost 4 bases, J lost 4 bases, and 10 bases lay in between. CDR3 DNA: TGTGCCAGCAGCTCAGGGGGGAGCACCGGGGAGCTGTTTTTT. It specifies CASSSGGSTGELFF.

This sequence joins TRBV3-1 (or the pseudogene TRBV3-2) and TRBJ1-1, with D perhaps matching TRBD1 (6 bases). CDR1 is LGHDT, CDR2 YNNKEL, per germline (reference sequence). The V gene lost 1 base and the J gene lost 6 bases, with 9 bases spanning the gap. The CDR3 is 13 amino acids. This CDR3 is CASSQGRTAEAFF. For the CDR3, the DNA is TGTGCCAGCAGCCAAGGACGGACAGCTGAAGCTTTCTTT.

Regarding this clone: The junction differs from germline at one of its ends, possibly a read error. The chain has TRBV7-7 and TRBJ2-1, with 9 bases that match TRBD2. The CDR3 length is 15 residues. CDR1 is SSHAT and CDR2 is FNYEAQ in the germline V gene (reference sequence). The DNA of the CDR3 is TGTGCTAGCAGCCCTAGCGGGAACTCCTACAATGAGCAGTTCTTC. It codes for CASSPSGNSYNEQFF.

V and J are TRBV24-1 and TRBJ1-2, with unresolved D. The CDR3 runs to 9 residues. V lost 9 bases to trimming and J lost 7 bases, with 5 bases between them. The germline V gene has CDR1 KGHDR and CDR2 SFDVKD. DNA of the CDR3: TGTGCCACCCTCAGTGGCTACACCTTC. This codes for CATLSGYTF.

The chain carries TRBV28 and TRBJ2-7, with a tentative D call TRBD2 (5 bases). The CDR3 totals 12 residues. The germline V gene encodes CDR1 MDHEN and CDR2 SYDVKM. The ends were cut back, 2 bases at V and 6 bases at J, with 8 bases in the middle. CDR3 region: CASSLGGFEQYF. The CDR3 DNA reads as TGTGCCAGCAGTTTAGGCGGGTTCGAGCAGTACTTC.

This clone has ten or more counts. CDR3 protein: CASSPDRASYEQYF. The CDR3 DNA follows: TGTGCCAGCAGCCCGGACAGGGCAAGCTACGAGCAGTACTTC. The chain couples TRBV4-2 to TRBJ2-7; TRBD1 matches at 8 bases. The germline CDR1 and CDR2 sequences are LGHNA and YNFKEQ. This CDR3 has 14 amino acids. Unmatched junction bases numbered 5, after V lost 4 bases and J lost 3 bases.

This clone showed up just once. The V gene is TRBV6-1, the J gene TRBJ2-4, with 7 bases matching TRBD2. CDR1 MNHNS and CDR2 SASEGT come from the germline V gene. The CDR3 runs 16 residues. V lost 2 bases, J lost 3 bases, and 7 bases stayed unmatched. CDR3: CASSEWAGEGKNIQYF. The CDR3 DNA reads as TGTGCCAGCAGTGAATGGGCGGGAGAAGGCAAAAACATTCAGTACTTC.

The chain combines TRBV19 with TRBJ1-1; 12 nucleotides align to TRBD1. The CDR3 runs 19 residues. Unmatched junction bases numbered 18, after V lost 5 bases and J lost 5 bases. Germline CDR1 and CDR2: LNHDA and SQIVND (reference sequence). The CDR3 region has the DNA TGTGCCAGTAGTCCGCGAGGACCGGGACAGGGGGCGCCGGGGACTGAAGCTTTCTTT. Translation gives CASSPRGPGQGAPGTEAFF.

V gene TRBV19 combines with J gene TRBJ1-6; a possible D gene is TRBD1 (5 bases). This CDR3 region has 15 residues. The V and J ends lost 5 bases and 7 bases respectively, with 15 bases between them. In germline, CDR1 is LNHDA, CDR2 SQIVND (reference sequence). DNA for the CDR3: TGTGCCAGTAGTCCCGTGGGGCTGAGGAATTCACCCCTCCACTTT. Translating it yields CASSPVGLRNSPLHF.

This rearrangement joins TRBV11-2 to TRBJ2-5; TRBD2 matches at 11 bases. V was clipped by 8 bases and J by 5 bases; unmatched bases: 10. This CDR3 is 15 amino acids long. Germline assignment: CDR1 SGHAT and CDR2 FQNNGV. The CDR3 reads CASGSGRAVWETQYF. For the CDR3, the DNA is TGTGCCAGCGGTAGCGGGAGGGCCGTTTGGGAGACCCAGTACTTC.

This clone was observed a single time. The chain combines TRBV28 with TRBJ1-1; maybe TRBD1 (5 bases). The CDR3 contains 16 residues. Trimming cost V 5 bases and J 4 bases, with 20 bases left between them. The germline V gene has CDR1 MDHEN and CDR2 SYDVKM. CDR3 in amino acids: CASSLLKTDWSTEAFF. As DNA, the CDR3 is TGTGCCAGCAGTCTCCTTAAGACAGATTGGAGCACTGAAGCTTTCTTT.

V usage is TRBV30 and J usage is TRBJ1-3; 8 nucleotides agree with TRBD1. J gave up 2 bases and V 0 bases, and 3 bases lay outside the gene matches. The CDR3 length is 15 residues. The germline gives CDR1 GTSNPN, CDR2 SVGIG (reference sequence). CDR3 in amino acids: CAWSVTGGAGNTIYF. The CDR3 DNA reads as TGTGCCTGGAGTGTAACAGGGGGGGCTGGAAACACCATATATTTT.

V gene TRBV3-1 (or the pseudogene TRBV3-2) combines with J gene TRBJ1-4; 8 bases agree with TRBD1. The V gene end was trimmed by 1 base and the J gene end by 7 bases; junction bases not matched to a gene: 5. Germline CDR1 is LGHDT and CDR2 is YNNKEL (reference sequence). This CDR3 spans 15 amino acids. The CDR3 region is CASSQGTGSGEKLFF. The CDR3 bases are TGTGCCAGCAGCCAAGGGACAGGGTCCGGTGAAAAACTGTTTTTT.

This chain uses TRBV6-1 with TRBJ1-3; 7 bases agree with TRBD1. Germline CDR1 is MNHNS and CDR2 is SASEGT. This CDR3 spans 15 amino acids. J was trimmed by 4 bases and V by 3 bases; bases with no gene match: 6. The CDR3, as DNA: TGTGCCAGCAGTGATTCAGGGGGAAAGGGAAACACCATATATTTT. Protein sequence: CASSDSGGKGNTIYF.

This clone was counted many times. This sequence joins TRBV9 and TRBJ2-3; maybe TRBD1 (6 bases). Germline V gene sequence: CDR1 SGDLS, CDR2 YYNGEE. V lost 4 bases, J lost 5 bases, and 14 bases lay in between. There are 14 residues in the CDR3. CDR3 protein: CASSPGVLGDTQYF. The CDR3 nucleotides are TGTGCCAGCAGCCCAGGGGTCTTGGGAGATACGCAGTATTTT.

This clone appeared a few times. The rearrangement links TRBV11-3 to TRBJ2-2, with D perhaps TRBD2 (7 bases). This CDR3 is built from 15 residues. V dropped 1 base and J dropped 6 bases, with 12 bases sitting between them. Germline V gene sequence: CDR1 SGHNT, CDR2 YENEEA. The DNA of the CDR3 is TGTGCCAGCAGCTTAGGGGCGGGGGCCGCCGGGGAGCTGTTTTTT. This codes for CASSLGAGAAGELFF.

The CDR3 sequence is CASSIATSSYNEQFF. The CDR3 DNA is TGTGCCAGTAGTATAGCTACGAGCTCCTACAATGAGCAGTTCTTC. The chain employs TRBV19 and TRBJ2-1; no firm D call. V lost 1 base, J lost 0 bases, and 7 bases lay in between. This CDR3 is 15 amino acids long. Germline CDR1 LNHDA, CDR2 SQIVND (reference sequence).

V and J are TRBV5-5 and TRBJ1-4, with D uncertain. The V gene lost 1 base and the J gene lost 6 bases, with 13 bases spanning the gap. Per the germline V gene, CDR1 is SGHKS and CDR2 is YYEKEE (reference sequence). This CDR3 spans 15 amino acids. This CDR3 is CASSLWSGRDEKLFF. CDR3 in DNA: TGTGCCAGCAGCTTGTGGTCAGGTCGCGATGAAAAACTGTTTTTT.

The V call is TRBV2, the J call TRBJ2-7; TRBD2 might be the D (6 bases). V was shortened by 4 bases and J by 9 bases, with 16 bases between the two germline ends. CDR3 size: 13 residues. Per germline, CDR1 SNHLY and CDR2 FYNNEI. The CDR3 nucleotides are TGTGCCAGCAGTGGCACGGACGGGGGATGGCAGTACTTC. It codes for CASSGTDGGWQYF. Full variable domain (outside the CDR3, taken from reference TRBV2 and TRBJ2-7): EPEVTQTPSHQVTQMGQEVILRCVPISNHLYFYWYRQILGQKVEFLVSFYNNEISEKSEIFDDQFSVERPDGSNFTLKIRSTKLEDSAMYFCASSGTDGGWQYFGPGTRLTVT.

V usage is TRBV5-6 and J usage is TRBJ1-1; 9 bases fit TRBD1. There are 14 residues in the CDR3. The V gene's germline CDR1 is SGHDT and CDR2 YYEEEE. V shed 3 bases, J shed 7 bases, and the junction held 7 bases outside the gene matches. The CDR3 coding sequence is TGTGCCAGCAGCTCGATGACAGGGGGGATTGAAGCTTTCTTT. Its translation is CASSSMTGGIEAFF.

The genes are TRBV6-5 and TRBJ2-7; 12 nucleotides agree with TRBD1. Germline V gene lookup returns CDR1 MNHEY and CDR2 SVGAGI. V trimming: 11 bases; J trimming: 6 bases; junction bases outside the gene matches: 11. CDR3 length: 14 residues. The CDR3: CAGGDRGRSTEQYF. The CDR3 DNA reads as TGTGCCGGAGGGGACAGGGGGCGCAGTACCGAGCAGTACTTC.

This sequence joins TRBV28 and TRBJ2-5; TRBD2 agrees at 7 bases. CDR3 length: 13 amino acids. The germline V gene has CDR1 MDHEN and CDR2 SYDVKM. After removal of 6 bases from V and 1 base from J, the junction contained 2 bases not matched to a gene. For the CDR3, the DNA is TGTGCCAGCAGCCCTAGCGGCCAAGAGACCCAGTACTTC. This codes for CASSPSGQETQYF.

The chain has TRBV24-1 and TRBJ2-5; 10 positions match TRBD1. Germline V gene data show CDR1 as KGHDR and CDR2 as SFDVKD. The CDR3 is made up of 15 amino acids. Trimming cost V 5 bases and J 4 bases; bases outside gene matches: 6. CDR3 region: CATSVGDRGTETQYF. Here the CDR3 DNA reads TGTGCCACCAGTGTTGGGGACAGGGGAACAGAGACCCAGTACTTC.